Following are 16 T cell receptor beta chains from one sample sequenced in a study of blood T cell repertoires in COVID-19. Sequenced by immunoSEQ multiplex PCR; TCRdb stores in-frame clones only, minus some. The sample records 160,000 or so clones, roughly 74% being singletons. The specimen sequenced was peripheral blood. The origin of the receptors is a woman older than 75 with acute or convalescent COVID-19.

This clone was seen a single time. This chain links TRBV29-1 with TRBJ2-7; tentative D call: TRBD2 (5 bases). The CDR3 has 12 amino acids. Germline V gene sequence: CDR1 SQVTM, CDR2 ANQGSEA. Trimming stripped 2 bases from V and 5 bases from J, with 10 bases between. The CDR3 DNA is TGCAGCGTTGAACGGCTAGCCCACGAGCAGTACTTC. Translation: CSVERLAHEQYF.

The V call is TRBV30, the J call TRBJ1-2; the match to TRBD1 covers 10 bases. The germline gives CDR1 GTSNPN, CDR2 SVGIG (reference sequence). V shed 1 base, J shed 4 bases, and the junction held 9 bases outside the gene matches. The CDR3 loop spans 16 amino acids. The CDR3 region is CAWSAPGQGISYGYTF. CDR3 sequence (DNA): TGTGCCTGGAGTGCCCCGGGACAGGGGATATCCTATGGCTACACCTTC.

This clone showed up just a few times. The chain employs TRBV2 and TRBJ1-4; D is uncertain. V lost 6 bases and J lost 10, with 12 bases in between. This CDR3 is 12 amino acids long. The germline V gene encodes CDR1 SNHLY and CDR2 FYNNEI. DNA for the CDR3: TGTGCCAGCAGGAGGGTATATGGAAAACTGTTTTTT. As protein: CASRRVYGKLFF.

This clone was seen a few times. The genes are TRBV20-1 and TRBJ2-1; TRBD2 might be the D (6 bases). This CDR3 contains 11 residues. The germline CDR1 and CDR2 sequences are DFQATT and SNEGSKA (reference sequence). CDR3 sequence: CSAQRENEQFF. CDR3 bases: TGCAGCGCTCAACGGGAGAATGAGCAGTTCTTC.

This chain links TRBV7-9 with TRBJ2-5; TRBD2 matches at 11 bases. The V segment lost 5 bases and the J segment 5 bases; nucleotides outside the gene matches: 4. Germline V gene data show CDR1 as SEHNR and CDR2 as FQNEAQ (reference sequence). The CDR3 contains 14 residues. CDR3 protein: CASSLRTSGETQYF. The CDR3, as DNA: TGTGCCAGCAGCCTCAGGACTAGCGGGGAGACCCAGTACTTC.

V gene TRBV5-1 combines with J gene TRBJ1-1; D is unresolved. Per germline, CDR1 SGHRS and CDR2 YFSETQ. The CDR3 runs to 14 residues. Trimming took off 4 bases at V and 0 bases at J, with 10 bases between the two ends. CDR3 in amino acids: CASSLATLNTEAFF. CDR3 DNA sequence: TGCGCCAGCAGCCTAGCTACATTGAACACTGAAGCTTTCTTT. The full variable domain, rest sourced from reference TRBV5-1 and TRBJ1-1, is KAGVTQTPRYLIKTRGQQVTLSCSPISGHRSVSWYQQTPGQGLQFLFEYFSETQRNKGNFPGRFSGRQFSNSRSEMNVSTLELGDSALYLCASSLATLNTEAFFGQGTRLTVV.

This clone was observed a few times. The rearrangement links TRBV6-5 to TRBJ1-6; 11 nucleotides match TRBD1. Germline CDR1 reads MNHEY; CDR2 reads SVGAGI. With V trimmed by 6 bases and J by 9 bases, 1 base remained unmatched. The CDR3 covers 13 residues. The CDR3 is CASRGTGGSPLHF. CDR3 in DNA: TGTGCCAGCAGGGGGACAGGGGGTTCACCCCTCCACTTT.

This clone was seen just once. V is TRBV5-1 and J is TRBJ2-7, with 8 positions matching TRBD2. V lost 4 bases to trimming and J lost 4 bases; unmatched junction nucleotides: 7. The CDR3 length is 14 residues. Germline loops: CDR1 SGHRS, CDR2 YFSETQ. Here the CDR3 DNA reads TGCGCCAGCAGCCTCTCCGGGGGGGCTTACGAGCAGTACTTC. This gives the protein CASSLSGGAYEQYF.

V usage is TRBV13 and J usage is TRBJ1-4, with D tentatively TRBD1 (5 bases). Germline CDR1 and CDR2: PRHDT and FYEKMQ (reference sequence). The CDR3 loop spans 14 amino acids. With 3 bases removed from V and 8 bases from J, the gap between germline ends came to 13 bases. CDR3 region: CASSFRQGSEKLFF. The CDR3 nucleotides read TGTGCCAGCAGCTTTCGGCAGGGAAGCGAAAAACTGTTTTTT.

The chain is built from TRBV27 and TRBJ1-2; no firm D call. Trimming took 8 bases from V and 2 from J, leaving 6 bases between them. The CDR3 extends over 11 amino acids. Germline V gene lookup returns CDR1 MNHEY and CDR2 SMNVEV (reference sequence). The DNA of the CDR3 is TGTGCCAGCGGCAAGAACTATGGCTACACCTTC. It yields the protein CASGKNYGYTF.

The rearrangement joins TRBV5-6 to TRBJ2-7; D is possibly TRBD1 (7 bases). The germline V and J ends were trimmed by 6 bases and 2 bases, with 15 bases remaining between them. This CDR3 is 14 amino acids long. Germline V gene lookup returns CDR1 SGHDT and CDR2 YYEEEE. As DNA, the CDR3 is TGTGCCAGCACCATAAGCAGGGGGGCCTACGAGCAGTACTTC. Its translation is CASTISRGAYEQYF.

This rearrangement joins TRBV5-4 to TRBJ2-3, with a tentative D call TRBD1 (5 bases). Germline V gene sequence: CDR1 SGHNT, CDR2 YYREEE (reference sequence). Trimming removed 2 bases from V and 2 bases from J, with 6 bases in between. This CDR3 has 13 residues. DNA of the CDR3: TGTGCCAGCAGCTTACAGGTCACAGATACGCAGTATTTT. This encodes CASSLQVTDTQYF.

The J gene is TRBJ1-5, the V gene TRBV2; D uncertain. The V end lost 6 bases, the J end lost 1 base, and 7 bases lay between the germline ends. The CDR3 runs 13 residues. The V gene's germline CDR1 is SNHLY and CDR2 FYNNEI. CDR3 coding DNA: TGTGCCAGCAGGTGGGAGAGCAATCAGCCCCAGCATTTT. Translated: CASRWESNQPQHF.

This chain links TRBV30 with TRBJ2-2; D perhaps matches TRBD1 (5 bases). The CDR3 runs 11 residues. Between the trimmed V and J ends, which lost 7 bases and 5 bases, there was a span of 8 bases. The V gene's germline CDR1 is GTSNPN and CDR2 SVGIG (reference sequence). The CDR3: CAYPGTGELFF. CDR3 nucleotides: TGTGCCTACCCAGGGACCGGGGAGCTGTTTTTT.

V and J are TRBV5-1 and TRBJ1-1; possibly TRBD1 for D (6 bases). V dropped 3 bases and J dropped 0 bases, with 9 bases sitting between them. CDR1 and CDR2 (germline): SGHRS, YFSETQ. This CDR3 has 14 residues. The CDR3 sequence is CASSWTALNTEAFF. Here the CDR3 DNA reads TGCGCCAGCAGCTGGACAGCCTTGAACACTGAAGCTTTCTTT.

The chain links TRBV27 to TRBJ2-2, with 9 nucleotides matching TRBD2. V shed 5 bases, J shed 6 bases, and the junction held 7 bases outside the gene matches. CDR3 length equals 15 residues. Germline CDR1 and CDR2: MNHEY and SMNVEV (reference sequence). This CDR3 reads CASSPGLAWAGELFF. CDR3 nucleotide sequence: TGTGCCAGCAGTCCAGGACTAGCGTGGGCCGGGGAGCTGTTTTTT.